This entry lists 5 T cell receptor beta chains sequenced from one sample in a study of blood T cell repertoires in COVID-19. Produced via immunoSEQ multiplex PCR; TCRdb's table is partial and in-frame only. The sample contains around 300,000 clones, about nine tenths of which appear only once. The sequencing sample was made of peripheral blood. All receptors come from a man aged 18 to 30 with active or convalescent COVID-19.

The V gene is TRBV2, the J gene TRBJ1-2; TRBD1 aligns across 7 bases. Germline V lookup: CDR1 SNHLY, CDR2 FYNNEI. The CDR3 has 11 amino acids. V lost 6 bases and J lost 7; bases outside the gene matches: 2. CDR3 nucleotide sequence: TGTGCCAGCAGACAGGGGTCTGGCTACACCTTC. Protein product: CASRQGSGYTF.

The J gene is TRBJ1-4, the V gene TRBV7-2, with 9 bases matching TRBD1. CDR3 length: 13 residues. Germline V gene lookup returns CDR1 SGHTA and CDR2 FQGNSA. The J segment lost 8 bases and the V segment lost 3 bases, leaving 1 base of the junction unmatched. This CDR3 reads CASSFDRGEKLFF. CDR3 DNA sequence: TGTGCCAGCAGCTTCGACAGGGGGGAAAAACTGTTTTTT.

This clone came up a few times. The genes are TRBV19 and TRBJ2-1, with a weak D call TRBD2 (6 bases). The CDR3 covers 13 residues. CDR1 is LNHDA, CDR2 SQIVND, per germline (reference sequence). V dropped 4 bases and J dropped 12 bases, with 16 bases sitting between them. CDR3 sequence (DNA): TGTGCCAGTAGTACCATGGGGCCCGGGGGGCAGTTCTTC. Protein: CASSTMGPGGQFF.

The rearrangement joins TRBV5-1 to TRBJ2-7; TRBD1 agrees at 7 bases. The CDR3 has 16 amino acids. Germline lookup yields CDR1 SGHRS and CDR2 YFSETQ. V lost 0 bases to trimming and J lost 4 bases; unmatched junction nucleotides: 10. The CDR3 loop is CASSLGGQVWSYEQYF. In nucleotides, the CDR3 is TGCGCCAGCAGCTTGGGCGGACAGGTTTGGAGTTACGAGCAGTACTTC.

The DNA for the CDR3 is TGTGCCAGCAGCTTAAGGACTAGTGGAGAGACCCAGTACTTC. Translating it yields CASSLRTSGETQYF. The rearrangement uses TRBV7-2 and TRBJ2-5; 7 positions agree with TRBD2. The V and J ends lost 2 bases and 4 bases, in that order; junction bases with no gene match: 4. Germline CDR1 and CDR2: SGHTA and FQGNSA. The CDR3 totals 14 residues.